The 23 T cell receptor beta chains presented below share a single source sample, sequenced in a study of liver allograft versus peripheral blood T cells. For the study at large: Liver transplant recipients had T cell receptor repertoires compared between transplanted liver and peripheral blood.

TCRdb reprocessed the reads via MiXCR and lists one record per CDR3 protein. The sample holds about 6,500 distinct CDR3 sequences; roughly 18% are singletons and the top ten take over 50%. These receptors all come from a human patient who had a liver transplant. The graft donor may be the source of some T cells.

The V call is TRBV6-5, the J call TRBJ1-3, with D tentatively TRBD1 (5 bases). The CDR3 extends over 14 amino acids. Germline values: CDR1 MNHEY, CDR2 SVGAGI. CDR3 sequence (DNA): TGTGCGGTCGGGGGGGTTTTTCCTGGAAACACCATATATTTT. It yields the protein CAVGGVFPGNTIYF.

The chain links TRBV19 to TRBJ2-1; no clear D. This CDR3 contains 11 residues. CDR1 and CDR2 from the germline V gene are LNHDA and SQIVND (reference sequence). Trimming shortened V by 5 bases and J by 9 bases, and 8 bases separated the two germline ends. CDR3 region: CASSAHGEQFF. CDR3 DNA sequence: TGTGCCAGTAGTGCCCACGGTGAGCAGTTCTTC.

This clonotype is a singleton in its sample. V usage is TRBV11-3 and J usage is TRBJ2-1, with 9 bases matching TRBD2. CDR1 SGHNT and CDR2 YENEEA come from the germline V gene. This CDR3 has 15 amino acids. The V segment lost 0 bases and the J segment 6 bases; nucleotides outside the gene matches: 3. CDR3 sequence reads: CASSLEGGGANEQFF. The CDR3 DNA is TGTGCCAGCAGCTTAGAAGGCGGGGGGGCCAATGAGCAGTTCTTC.

By its share, this clonotype is medium-sized. The chain employs TRBV19 and TRBJ1-5; unclear D gene. The germline V and J ends were trimmed by 3 bases and 0 bases, with 9 bases remaining between them. Germline values: CDR1 LNHDA, CDR2 SQIVND (reference sequence). This CDR3 contains 15 residues. CDR3 DNA: TGTGCCAGTAGTATGATCGGGGATAGCAATCAGCCCCAGCATTTT. Translation gives CASSMIGDSNQPQHF.

The chain couples TRBV30 to TRBJ2-7, with D unclear. CDR1 is GTSNPN and CDR2 is SVGIG in the germline V gene (reference sequence). Trimming pared 0 bases from V and 6 bases from J, leaving 12 bases between. The CDR3 is made up of 13 amino acids. The CDR3 DNA sequence: TGTGCCTGGAGTGTACTCCCAGTAGCCGAGCAGTACTTC. As protein: CAWSVLPVAEQYF.

The V and J genes are TRBV28 and TRBJ1-3; a weak D match, TRBD1 (5 bases). The CDR3 consists of 21 residues. V was pared by 2 bases and J by 0 bases, with 26 bases between. CDR1 is MDHEN and CDR2 is SYDVKM in the germline V gene. CDR3 residues: CASSLVLGETGLGDSGNTIYF. The CDR3 nucleotides are TGTGCCAGCAGTTTAGTGTTAGGGGAGACCGGCCTCGGGGACTCTGGAAACACCATATATTTT.

This clonotype was picked up a small number of times. The chain is built from TRBV19 and TRBJ1-5; D possibly corresponds to TRBD1 (5 bases). Deletions cut 6 bases from V and 2 bases from J, with 17 bases between. Germline V lookup: CDR1 LNHDA, CDR2 SQIVND (reference sequence). The length of the CDR3 is 16 residues. The CDR3 sequence: CASRRSGLRGNQPQHF. For the CDR3, the DNA is TGTGCCAGTAGAAGGTCCGGGCTCAGGGGCAATCAGCCCCAGCATTTT.

In its sample, this clonotype was seen many times. The chain carries TRBV12-3 or TRBV12-4 and TRBJ1-6; tentatively, D is TRBD1 (5 bases). The CDR3 contains 15 residues. The V end was cut by 2 bases, the J end by 10 bases, with 15 bases between. The CDR3 nucleotides read TGTGCCAGCAGTTTAATACGAGTTCAGGGCTCACCCCTCCACTTT. Translated: CASSLIRVQGSPLHF.

By share, this clonotype counts as medium-sized. V is TRBV6-5 and J is TRBJ1-6; D perhaps matches TRBD1 (6 bases). The germline V gene has CDR1 MNHEY and CDR2 SVGAGI. The V end lost 6 bases, the J end lost 9 bases, and 9 bases lay between the germline ends. CDR3 length: 12 amino acids. DNA of the CDR3: TGTGCCAGCAGAACAGGGTTTTCACCCCTCCACTTT. Amino acids: CASRTGFSPLHF.

The rearrangement uses TRBV9 and TRBJ1-5; unclear D gene. This CDR3 has 15 amino acids. Germline CDR1 and CDR2: SGDLS and YYNGEE. V lost 1 base, J lost 4 bases, and 12 bases lay in between. The CDR3 bases are TGTGCCAGCAGCGTACAGGATGGCCCTAATCAGCCCCAGCATTTT. Translation: CASSVQDGPNQPQHF.

This clonotype was detected ten times or more. The chain links TRBV6-1 to TRBJ1-2; D possibly corresponds to TRBD1 (5 bases). Germline V CDR1 and CDR2: MNHNS, SASEGT. Trimming removed 7 bases from V and 8 bases from J, with 14 bases in between. This CDR3 has 12 amino acids. The chain's CDR3 is CASMPGLGGYTF. CDR3 DNA: TGTGCCAGCATGCCAGGGTTGGGCGGCTACACCTTC.

The chain links TRBV6-2 or TRBV6-3 to TRBJ1-2; 10 positions agree with TRBD1. Per the germline V gene, CDR1 is MNHEY and CDR2 is SVGEGT. The CDR3 covers 14 residues. The V segment lost 7 bases and the J segment 4 bases; nucleotides outside the gene matches: 6. The CDR3 coding sequence is TGTGCCAGCACCTGGACAGGGGGAGCCTATGGCTACACCTTC. Residues: CASTWTGGAYGYTF.

This chain links TRBV20-1 with TRBJ1-1, with TRBD1 matching 8 bases. CDR3 length equals 16 residues. V gave up 3 bases and J gave up 7 bases; unmatched junction bases: 16. The germline V gene has CDR1 DFQATT and CDR2 SNEGSKA (reference sequence). This CDR3 is CSASLGIRQGAFEAFF. CDR3 coding DNA: TGCAGTGCTAGCCTGGGTATAAGGCAGGGGGCTTTTGAAGCTTTCTTT.

This clonotype is medium-sized in the sample. V is TRBV15 and J is TRBJ1-4; D remains unclear. Germline CDR1 is LNHNV and CDR2 is YYDKDF (reference sequence). Trimming pared 5 bases from V and 7 bases from J, leaving 14 bases between. The CDR3 extends over 14 amino acids. This CDR3 reads CATSGGDGGEKLFF. In DNA, the CDR3 is TGTGCCACCAGCGGAGGAGACGGAGGTGAAAAACTGTTTTTT.

This clonotype was observed a few times. The chain joins TRBV14 to TRBJ1-2; 7 positions match TRBD1. The V gene end was trimmed by 3 bases and the J gene end by 8 bases; junction bases not matched to a gene: 6. The CDR3 runs to 13 residues. Germline loops: CDR1 SGHDN, CDR2 FVKESK. The CDR3 bases are TGTGCCAGCAGCCATAACAGGGGTAGGGGCTACACCTTC. As protein: CASSHNRGRGYTF.

By its share, this clonotype is medium-sized. This sequence joins TRBV15 and TRBJ1-2; TRBD1 agrees at 11 bases. CDR3 length equals 17 residues. CDR1 is LNHNV, CDR2 YYDKDF, per germline (reference sequence). Trimming cost V 3 bases and J 4 bases; bases outside gene matches: 10. The CDR3 sequence: CATSSTGTGGLIYGYTF. The DNA of the CDR3 is TGTGCCACCAGCAGTACCGGGACAGGGGGTTTGATCTATGGCTACACCTTC.

This clonotype is termed medium-sized. This sequence joins TRBV29-1 and TRBJ1-1; 8 nucleotides align to TRBD1. This CDR3 contains 14 residues. V was clipped by 6 bases and J by 1 base; unmatched bases: 7. From germline, CDR1 is SQVTM and CDR2 ANQGSEA. The CDR3 region is CSVDWTGRNTEAFF. As DNA, the CDR3 is TGCAGCGTGGACTGGACAGGGAGGAACACTGAAGCTTTCTTT.

This clonotype is labeled medium-sized. V is TRBV27 and J is TRBJ1-1, with D unclear. The CDR3 has 13 amino acids. V dropped 3 bases and J dropped 5 bases, with 10 bases sitting between them. The germline V gene has CDR1 MNHEY and CDR2 SMNVEV (reference sequence). CDR3 in amino acids: CASSFREATEAFF. CDR3 nucleotide sequence: TGTGCCAGCAGTTTTAGGGAGGCGACTGAAGCTTTCTTT.

The genes are TRBV6-5 and TRBJ2-1, with D perhaps matching TRBD2 (6 bases). This CDR3 spans 18 amino acids. From germline, CDR1 is MNHEY and CDR2 SVGAGI. With 2 bases removed from V and 5 bases from J, the gap between germline ends came to 22 bases. The CDR3 DNA reads TGTGCCAGCAGTTACGGGAATTTCGGATCTCGCGGGGACAATGAGCAGTTCTTC. Residues: CASSYGNFGSRGDNEQFF.

As concerns this clonotype: This may stem from a read error, because a much larger clone lies one nucleotide away. The V call is TRBV5-6, the J call TRBJ2-7; D remains ambiguous. Per the germline V gene, CDR1 is SGHDT and CDR2 is YYEEEE. Trimming shortened V by 4 bases and J by 1 base, and 3 bases separated the two germline ends. The CDR3 is made up of 11 amino acids. CDR3: CASSPSYEQYF. The DNA for the CDR3 is TGTGCCAGCAGCCCATCCTACGAGCAGTACTTC. The full variable domain, in which reference TRBV5-6 and TRBJ2-7 provide the parts outside the CDR3, is DAGVTQSPTHLIKTRGQQVTLRCSPKSGHDTVSWYQQALGQGPQFIFQYYEEEERQRGNFPDRFSGHQFPNYSSELNVNALLLGDSALYLCASSPSYEQYFGPGTRLTVT.

This clonotype was counted between two and nine times. The CDR3 loop reads CAWSVWHNTEAFF. The CDR3 nucleotides read TGTGCCTGGAGTGTTTGGCACAACACTGAAGCTTTCTTT. The chain couples TRBV30 to TRBJ1-1; D remains ambiguous. Germline values: CDR1 GTSNPN, CDR2 SVGIG (reference sequence). V gave up 0 bases and J gave up 2 bases, with 7 bases separating them. This CDR3 has 13 amino acids.

This chain links TRBV12-5 with TRBJ1-1, with D possibly being TRBD1 (6 bases). CDR1 is LGHNT and CDR2 is FRNRAP in the germline V gene. The CDR3 covers 15 residues. V was shortened by 5 bases and J by 2 bases, with 15 bases between the two germline ends. For the CDR3, the DNA is TGTGCTAGTGGTACATCCTACGGGGGCAACACTGAAGCTTTCTTT. Protein: CASGTSYGGNTEAFF. The full variable domain, rest sourced from reference TRBV12-5 and TRBJ1-1, is DARVTQTPRHKVTEMGQEVTMRCQPILGHNTVFWYRQTMMQGLELLAYFRNRAPLDDSGMPKDRFSAEMPDATLATLKIQPSEPRDSAVYFCASGTSYGGNTEAFFGQGTRLTVV.

By frequency in the sample, this clonotype is medium-sized. The chain uses TRBV6-1 and TRBJ1-5; unclear D gene. The germline V gene encodes CDR1 MNHNS and CDR2 SASEGT. V was trimmed by 1 base and J by 1 base, leaving 8 bases between them. This CDR3 is built from 15 residues. In nucleotides, the CDR3 is TGTGCCAGCAGTGAAGGGGGTTTGAGCAATCAGCCCCAGCATTTT. Protein: CASSEGGLSNQPQHF.